The clone carrying this T cell receptor beta chain appeared a few times. The antigen is unknown. At the DNA level, this CDR3 is encoded by other sequences in the same sample as well. The V gene's germline CDR1 is MNHNS and CDR2 SASEGT. The CDR3 runs 13 residues. Trimming removed 2 bases from V and 2 bases from J, with 6 bases in between. The data derive from a study of cytomegalovirus exposure and HLA in healthy donors. General study points: In an earlier analysis, productive rearrangement rates for most beta V segments clustered near 87% or 30%.

The PCR had 60 Vbeta and 13 Jbeta primers. Measured with immunoSEQ multiplex PCR; TCRdb has only the in-frame clones, and not every one. The data show about 120,000 clones, over 60% seen once. The sequencing sample was made of PBMCs. The chain employs TRBV6-1 and TRBJ1-2; no definite D call. The receptor comes from a female donor in good health and CMV-seronegative. Written as DNA, the CDR3 is TGTGCCAGCAGTGAAACGGGAAACTATGGCTACACCTTC. As protein: CASSETGNYGYTF.